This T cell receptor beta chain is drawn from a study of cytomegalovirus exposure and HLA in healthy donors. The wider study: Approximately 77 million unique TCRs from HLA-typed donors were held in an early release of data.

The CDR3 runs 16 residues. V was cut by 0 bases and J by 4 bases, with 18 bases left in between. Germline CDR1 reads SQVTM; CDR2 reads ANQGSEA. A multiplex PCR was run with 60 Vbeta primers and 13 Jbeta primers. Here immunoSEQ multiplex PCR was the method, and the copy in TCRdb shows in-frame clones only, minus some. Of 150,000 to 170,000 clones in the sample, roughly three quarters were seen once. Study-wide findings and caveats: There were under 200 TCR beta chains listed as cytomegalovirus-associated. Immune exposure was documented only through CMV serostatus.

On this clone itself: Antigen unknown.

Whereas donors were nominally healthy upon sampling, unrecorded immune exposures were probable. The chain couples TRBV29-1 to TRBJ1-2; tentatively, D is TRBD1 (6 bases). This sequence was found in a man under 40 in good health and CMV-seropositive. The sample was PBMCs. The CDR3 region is CSVEDPLRGAGYGYTF. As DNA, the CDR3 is TGCAGCGTTGAAGATCCTCTGCGGGGGGCCGGCTATGGCTACACCTTC. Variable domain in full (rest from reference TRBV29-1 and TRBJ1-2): SAVISQKPSRDICQRGTSLTIQCQVDSQVTMMFWYRQQPGQSLTLIATANQGSEATYESGFVIDKFPISRPNLTFSTLTVSNMSPEDSSIYLCSVEDPLRGAGYGYTFGSGTRLTVV.